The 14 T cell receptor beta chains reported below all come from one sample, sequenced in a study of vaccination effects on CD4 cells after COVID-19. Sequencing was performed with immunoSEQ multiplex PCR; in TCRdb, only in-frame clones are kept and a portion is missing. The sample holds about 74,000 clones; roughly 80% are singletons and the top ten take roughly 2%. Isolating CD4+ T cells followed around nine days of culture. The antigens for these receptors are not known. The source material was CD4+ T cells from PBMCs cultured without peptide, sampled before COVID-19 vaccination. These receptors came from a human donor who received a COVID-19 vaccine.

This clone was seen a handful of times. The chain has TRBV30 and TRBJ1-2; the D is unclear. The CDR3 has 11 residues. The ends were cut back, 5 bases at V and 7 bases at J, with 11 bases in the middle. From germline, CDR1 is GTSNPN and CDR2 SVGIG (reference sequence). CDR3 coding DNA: TGTGCCTGGGCTTGGACGCTTGGCTACACCTTC. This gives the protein CAWAWTLGYTF.

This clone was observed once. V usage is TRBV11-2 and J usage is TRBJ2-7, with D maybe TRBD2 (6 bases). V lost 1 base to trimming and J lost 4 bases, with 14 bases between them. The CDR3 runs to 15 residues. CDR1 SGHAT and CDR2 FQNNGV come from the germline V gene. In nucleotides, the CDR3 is TGTGCCAGCAGCTTAGGATCGACGGGAGTTTACGAGCAGTACGTC. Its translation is CASSLGSTGVYEQYV.

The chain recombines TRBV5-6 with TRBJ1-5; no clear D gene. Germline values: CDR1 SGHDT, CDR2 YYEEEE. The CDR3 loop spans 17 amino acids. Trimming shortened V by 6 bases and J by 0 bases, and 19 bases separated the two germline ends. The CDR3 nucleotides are TGTGCCAGCACCCTTGGTAGTTCACGCTATAGCAATCAGCCCCAGCATTTT. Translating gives CASTLGSSRYSNQPQHF. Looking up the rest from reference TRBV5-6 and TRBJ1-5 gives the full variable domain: DAGVTQSPTHLIKTRGQQVTLRCSPKSGHDTVSWYQQALGQGPQFIFQYYEEEERQRGNFPDRFSGHQFPNYSSELNVNALLLGDSALYLCASTLGSSRYSNQPQHFGDGTRLSIL.

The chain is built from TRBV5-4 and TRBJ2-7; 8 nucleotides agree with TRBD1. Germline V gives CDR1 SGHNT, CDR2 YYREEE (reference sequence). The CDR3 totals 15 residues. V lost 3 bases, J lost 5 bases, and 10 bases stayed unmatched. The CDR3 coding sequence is TGTGCCAGCAGCTCTACAGTCCAACAGGGGGACGAGCAGTACGTC. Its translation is CASSSTVQQGDEQYV.

The DNA for the CDR3 is TGTGCCAGTGCGACAGGGGGGAGGCGCTACACCTTC. Protein product: CASATGGRRYTF. This chain connects TRBV19 to TRBJ1-2, with 9 bases fitting TRBD1. Losses at the gene ends were 8 bases for V and 9 bases for J; bases not matched to a gene: 7. The CDR3 runs 12 residues. CDR1 and CDR2 (germline): LNHDA, SQIVND (reference sequence).

CDR3 coding DNA: TGTGCCAGCAGTGCGAGTGCCTATGGCTACACCTTC. Its protein is CASSASAYGYTF. V gene TRBV2 combines with J gene TRBJ1-2; D gene ambiguous. CDR1 and CDR2 from the germline V gene are SNHLY and FYNNEI. There are 12 residues in the CDR3. Deletions cut 4 bases from V and 4 bases from J, with 7 bases between.

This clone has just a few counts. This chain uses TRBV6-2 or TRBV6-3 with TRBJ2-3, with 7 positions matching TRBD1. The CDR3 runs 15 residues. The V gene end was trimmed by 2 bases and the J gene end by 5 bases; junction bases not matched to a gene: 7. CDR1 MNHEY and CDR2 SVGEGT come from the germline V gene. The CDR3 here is CASSYVQGIEDTQYF. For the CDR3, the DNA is TGTGCCAGCAGTTACGTACAGGGGATTGAAGATACGCAGTATTTT.

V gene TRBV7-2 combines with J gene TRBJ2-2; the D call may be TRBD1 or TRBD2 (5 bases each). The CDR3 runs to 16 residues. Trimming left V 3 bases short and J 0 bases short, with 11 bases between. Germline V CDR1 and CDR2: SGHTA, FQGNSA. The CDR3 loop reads CASSFAGTPNTGELFF. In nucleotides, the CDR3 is TGTGCCAGCAGCTTTGCCGGGACGCCGAACACCGGGGAGCTGTTTTTT.

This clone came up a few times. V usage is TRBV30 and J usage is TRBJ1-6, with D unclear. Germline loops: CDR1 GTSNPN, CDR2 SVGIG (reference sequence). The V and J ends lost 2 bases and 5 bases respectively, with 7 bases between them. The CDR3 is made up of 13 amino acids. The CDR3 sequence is CAWSLQNNSPLHF. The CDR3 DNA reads TGTGCCTGGAGTTTACAGAATAATTCACCCCTCCACTTT.

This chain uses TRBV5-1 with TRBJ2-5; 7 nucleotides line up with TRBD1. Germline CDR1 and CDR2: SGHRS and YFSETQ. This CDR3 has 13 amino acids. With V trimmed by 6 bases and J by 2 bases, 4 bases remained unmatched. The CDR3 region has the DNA TGCGCCAGCAATAGGGACAGACAAGAGACCCAGTACTTC. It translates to CASNRDRQETQYF. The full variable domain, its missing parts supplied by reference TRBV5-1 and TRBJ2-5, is KAGVTQTPRYLIKTRGQQVTLSCSPISGHRSVSWYQQTPGQGLQFLFEYFSETQRNKGNFPGRFSGRQFSNSRSEMNVSTLELGDSALYLCASNRDRQETQYFGPGTRLLVL.

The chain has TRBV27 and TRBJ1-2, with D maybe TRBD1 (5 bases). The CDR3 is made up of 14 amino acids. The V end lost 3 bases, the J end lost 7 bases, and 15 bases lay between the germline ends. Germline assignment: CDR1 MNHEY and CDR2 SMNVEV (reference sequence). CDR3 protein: CASSLEGRGIGYTF. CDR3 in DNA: TGTGCCAGCAGTTTGGAGGGGCGCGGTATTGGCTACACCTTC.

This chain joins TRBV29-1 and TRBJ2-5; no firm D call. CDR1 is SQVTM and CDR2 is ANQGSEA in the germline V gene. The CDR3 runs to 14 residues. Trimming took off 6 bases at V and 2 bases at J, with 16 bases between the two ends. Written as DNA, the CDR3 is TGCAGCGTCTCCCGTACCCGAAGGCAAGAGACCCAGTACTTC. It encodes CSVSRTRRQETQYF.

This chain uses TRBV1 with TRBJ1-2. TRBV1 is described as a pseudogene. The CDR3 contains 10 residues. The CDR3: CTSSPTGYTF. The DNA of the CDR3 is TGCACCAGCAGCCCCACCGGCTACACCTTC.

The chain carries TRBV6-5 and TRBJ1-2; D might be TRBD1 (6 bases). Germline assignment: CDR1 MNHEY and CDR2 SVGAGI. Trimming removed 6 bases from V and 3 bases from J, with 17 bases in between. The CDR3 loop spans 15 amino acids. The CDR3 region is CASRGGAGRDYGYTF. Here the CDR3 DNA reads TGTGCCAGCAGGGGGGGGGCAGGAAGAGACTATGGCTACACCTTC.